What follows are 20 T cell receptor beta chains derived from one specimen sequenced in a study of CD8+CD57+ T cells in acquired aplastic anemia. All patients picked for sequencing had shown, by flow cytometry, an expansion of CD8+CD57+ cells. Genomic DNA acted as the template from which TCR beta VDJ combination and CDR3 sequence profiling were carried out. MiXCR, run by TCRdb on the reads, gives a single entry per CDR3 protein. The sample comprises around 170,000 distinct CDR3 sequences, 48% of which are singletons, and approximately 9.4% rests with the top ten. The specimen sequenced was sorted CD4+, CD8+, or CD8+CD57+ T cells (not recorded which) from PBMCs. The receptors come from a human donor with aplastic anemia.

On this clonotype: Relative to the germline gene, one junction end is altered; a read error may explain this. This chain connects TRBV5-1 to TRBJ2-7; 9 bases fit TRBD1. The CDR3 loop spans 13 amino acids. Germline V gives CDR1 SGHRS, CDR2 YFSETQ. CDR3: CATRQGDSYGQYF. As DNA, the CDR3 is TGCGCCACCCGACAGGGGGATTCCTACGGGCAGTACTTC.

This clonotype was observed a handful of times. A much bigger clone sits one base away, suggesting this may be a read error. This chain links TRBV14 with TRBJ2-7; D unclear. Trimming shortened V by 1 base and J by 0 bases, and 10 bases separated the two germline ends. This CDR3 is built from 15 residues. Germline V gene sequence: CDR1 SGHDN, CDR2 FVKESK. The CDR3 is CASSQAGLSSYEQYF. CDR3 sequence (DNA): TGTGCCAGCAGCCAAGCAGGTCTCTCCTCCTACGAGCAGTACTTC.

The chain links TRBV7-9 to TRBJ2-7, with 8 bases matching TRBD2. This CDR3 has 14 residues. In germline, CDR1 is SEHNR, CDR2 FQNEAQ (reference sequence). The V gene end was trimmed by 2 bases and the J gene end by 4 bases; junction bases not matched to a gene: 4. The CDR3 DNA reads TGTGCCAGCAGCTTAAATAGCGGGAATTACGAGCAGTACTTC. Protein sequence: CASSLNSGNYEQYF. Drawing the rest from reference TRBV7-9 and TRBJ2-7, the complete variable domain is DTGVSQNPRHKITKRGQNVTFRCDPISEHNRLYWYRQTLGQGPEFLTYFQNEAQLEKSRLLSDRFSAERPKGSFSTLEIQRTEQGDSAMYLCASSLNSGNYEQYFGPGTRLTVT.

This chain links TRBV2 with TRBJ1-4; TRBD1 matches at 9 bases. Germline values: CDR1 SNHLY, CDR2 FYNNEI. The CDR3 runs to 13 residues. The J segment lost 8 bases and the V segment lost 6 bases, leaving 4 bases of the junction unmatched. CDR3 sequence reads: CASRDRGGEKLFF. The CDR3 DNA reads as TGTGCCAGCAGGGACAGGGGAGGCGAAAAACTGTTTTTT.

In this sample, this clonotype turned up a few times. This chain links TRBV12-3 or TRBV12-4 with TRBJ1-3; D remains unclear. This CDR3 is 16 amino acids long. The V end was cut by 3 bases, the J end by 1 base, with 13 bases between. The chain's CDR3 is CASSFGNTRSGNTIYF. For the CDR3, the DNA is TGTGCCAGCAGTTTCGGCAACACACGATCTGGAAACACCATATATTTT.

The genes are TRBV29-1 and TRBJ2-7; D gene uncertain. The ends were cut back, 4 bases at V and 0 bases at J, with 13 bases in the middle. CDR3 length equals 14 residues. CDR1 and CDR2 from the germline V gene are SQVTM and ANQGSEA. In DNA, the CDR3 is TGCAGCGTTGGAGTTCTAGGCAGCTCCTACGAGCAGTACTTC. Translated: CSVGVLGSSYEQYF.

This clonotype was recorded many times. This rearrangement joins TRBV7-8 to TRBJ1-6; D is undetermined. This CDR3 region has 14 residues. V dropped 4 bases and J dropped 5 bases, with 9 bases sitting between them. Germline-derived CDR1 and CDR2 are SGHVS and FQNEAQ. Written as DNA, the CDR3 is TGTGCCAGCAGCTCCAACAGTGATAATTCACCCCTCCACTTT. Translated: CASSSNSDNSPLHF.

The chain employs TRBV29-1 and TRBJ1-2, with TRBD1 matching 8 bases. Germline-derived CDR1 and CDR2 are SQVTM and ANQGSEA. Trimming at V came to 7 bases and at J to 8 bases, leaving 9 bases not matched to a gene. The CDR3 length is 12 residues. The CDR3 here is CSAGQGIEGYTF. CDR3 DNA: TGCAGCGCAGGACAGGGAATAGAAGGCTACACCTTC.

This clonotype has at least ten counts. CDR3 amino acids: CASSQAHTGASYGYTF. The CDR3 region has the DNA TGCGCCAGCAGCCAAGCCCACACAGGGGCGAGCTATGGCTACACCTTC. V usage is TRBV4-1 and J usage is TRBJ1-2; TRBD1 matches 7 bases. Trimming at V came to 1 base and at J to 4 bases, leaving 9 bases not matched to a gene. This CDR3 has 16 amino acids. The germline CDR1 and CDR2 sequences are MGHRA and YSYEKL.

With respect to this clonotype: Given a much more abundant clone one base away, this may be a read error. The chain has TRBV7-3 and TRBJ2-1; 10 positions agree with TRBD2. In germline, CDR1 is SGHTA, CDR2 FQGTGA. The CDR3 extends over 13 amino acids. CDR3 sequence (DNA): TGTGCCAGCAGCGCCGGGACTAGCGAAAAGCAGGTCTTC. Amino acids: CASSAGTSEKQVF.

Worth noting for this clonotype: One base away lies a much larger clone, so this may be a sequencing read error. The conserved final phenylalanine or tryptophan is absent from the CDR3, which likely points to a read error. The CDR3 reads CASRWGSTEAFL. Written as DNA, the CDR3 is TGCGCCAGCAGGTGGGGGAGCACTGAAGCTTTCTTG. The rearrangement joins TRBV5-1 to TRBJ1-1; D possibly corresponds to TRBD1 (5 bases). V was trimmed by 5 bases and J by 4 bases, leaving 9 bases between them. The CDR3 has 12 amino acids. Germline V CDR1 and CDR2: SGHRS, YFSETQ.

This clonotype was observed once. J is TRBJ1-5 and V is TRBV7-8; D gene uncertain. Germline loops: CDR1 SGHVS, CDR2 FQNEAQ. Trimming removed 2 bases from V and 1 base from J, with 9 bases in between. There are 15 residues in the CDR3. The CDR3 sequence: CASSLRRISNQPQHF. The CDR3 bases are TGTGCCAGCAGCTTACGTCGGATAAGCAATCAGCCCCAGCATTTT.

This sequence joins TRBV24-1 and TRBJ1-2, with D possibly matching TRBD1 (5 bases). V was pared by 3 bases and J by 0 bases, with 10 bases between. This CDR3 has 15 amino acids. Germline lookup yields CDR1 KGHDR and CDR2 SFDVKD. The CDR3 region is CATSDPTAPNYGYTF. CDR3 nucleotides: TGTGCCACCAGTGATCCGACAGCACCTAACTATGGCTACACCTTC.

This clonotype was recorded a few times. The genes are TRBV5-1 and TRBJ2-2; 9 bases are shared with TRBD1. The length of the CDR3 is 16 residues. Germline trimming cut 4 bases from V and 5 bases from J; bases unmatched to any gene: 9. The germline V gene encodes CDR1 SGHRS and CDR2 YFSETQ. Here the CDR3 DNA reads TGCGCCAGCAGCCGAACAGGGGGCGCAGCGACCGGGGAGCTGTTTTTT. Translating it yields CASSRTGGAATGELFF.

The V gene is TRBV10-3, the J gene TRBJ2-1; TRBD2 matches 8 bases. Germline V gives CDR1 ENHRY, CDR2 SYGVKD. V was clipped by 6 bases and J by 10 bases; unmatched bases: 5. The CDR3 extends over 12 amino acids. For the CDR3, the DNA is TGTGCCATCAGCATTAGCGGGGCCGAGCAGTTCTTC. Its translation is CAISISGAEQFF.

The genes are TRBV2 and TRBJ2-7, with D possibly TRBD1 on 5 matching bases. The CDR3 is 14 residues long. V shed 10 bases and J shed 0 bases, with 16 bases lying between them. Germline assignment: CDR1 SNHLY and CDR2 FYNNEI. The CDR3, as DNA: TGTGCCACCAGAGAGACAGTGACCTCCTACGAGCAGTACTTC. Its protein product is CATRETVTSYEQYF.

The J gene is TRBJ1-2, the V gene TRBV29-1; 9 bases agree with TRBD1. After removal of 1 base from V and 7 bases from J, the junction contained 7 bases not matched to a gene. The CDR3 is 14 residues long. The germline V gene encodes CDR1 SQVTM and CDR2 ANQGSEA. The CDR3 sequence is CSVEVGQGKGGYTF. The CDR3 bases are TGCAGCGTTGAAGTTGGACAGGGGAAAGGTGGCTACACCTTC.

The V and J genes are TRBV29-1 and TRBJ2-7, with D perhaps TRBD1 or TRBD2 (6 bases each). V was trimmed by 5 bases and J by 1 base, leaving 12 bases between them. CDR3 length: 13 residues. Germline V gene sequence: CDR1 SQVTM, CDR2 ANQGSEA. This chain's CDR3 is CSVRGGPSYEQYF. CDR3 DNA: TGCAGCGTTAGAGGGGGGCCGTCCTACGAGCAGTACTTC.

This chain uses TRBV29-1 with TRBJ1-2; tentatively, D is TRBD1 (6 bases). There are 14 residues in the CDR3. V was shortened by 4 bases and J by 3 bases, with 15 bases between the two germline ends. Germline CDR1 reads SQVTM; CDR2 reads ANQGSEA. The CDR3 bases are TGCAGCGTTGTCGAGGGGGGGGCCGACTATGGCTACACCTTC. It translates to CSVVEGGADYGYTF.

This clonotype was counted ten times or more. The V call is TRBV10-2, the J call TRBJ2-7; possible D gene TRBD1, 5 bases. There are 14 residues in the CDR3. In germline, CDR1 is WSHSY, CDR2 SAAADI. V was clipped by 2 bases and J by 1 base, with 9 bases between them. The CDR3 sequence is CASSEGRASYEQYF. CDR3 DNA sequence: TGCGCCAGCAGTGAGGGCAGGGCTTCCTACGAGCAGTACTTC.